The rows below give T cell receptor beta chains drawn from one sample of a study of cytomegalovirus exposure and HLA in healthy donors. Sequencing used immunoSEQ multiplex PCR; TCRdb keeps in-frame clones, though not all of them. The sample has about 92,000 clones, around 85% seen once. Sequencing was carried out using PBMCs. The origin of the receptors is a girl aged 2 to 10 in good health and CMV-seropositive. Both conserved end residues are part of each CDR3. A D gene is named only where the DNA matches it firmly. Not all rows give a size; the values are once, few, many and, for expanded clones, a class.

V gene	J gene	clone size	D gene	CDR3 DNA	CDR3 protein
TRBV6-5	TRBJ2-7	NA	NA	TGTGCCAGCAGTTACTCCCCAGGGGTATTCTTCTACGAGCAGTACTTC	CASSYSPGVFFYEQYF
TRBV18	TRBJ2-5	NA	NA	TGTGCCAGCTCACCGGGGCAGAAAGAGACCCAGTACTTC	CASSPGQKETQYF
TRBV28	TRBJ1-2	NA	TRBD1	TGTGCCAGCAGTGGAGGGGGCGGCAACTATGGCTACACCTTC	CASSGGGGNYGYTF
TRBV19	TRBJ2-1	NA	TRBD1	TGTGCCAGTAGCCCACAGGGGATCAAGAATGAGCAGTTCTTC	CASSPQGIKNEQFF
TRBV7-9	TRBJ2-1	NA	TRBD1	TGTGCCAGCAGCTCGGACAGGACTGCTAGGGAGCAGTTCTTC	CASSSDRTAREQFF
TRBV7-9	TRBJ2-1	NA	NA	TGTGCCAGCAGCTTACTTAGTGATGAGCAGTTCTTC	CASSLLSDEQFF
TRBV28	TRBJ2-7	few	TRBD1	TGTGCCAGCAGTTTATTCTTATTCGGACAGGAGACCTACGAGCAGTACTTC	CASSLFLFGQETYEQYF
TRBV6-5	TRBJ1-2	few	NA	TGTGCCAGCAGTTCCCAGACAGTACAAGTGGTTGGCTACACCTTC	CASSSQTVQVVGYTF
TRBV5-1	TRBJ2-1	NA	TRBD1	TGCGCCAGCAGCTCGGAAGGCCCGGGACAGACCCACTACAATGAGCAGTTCTTC	CASSSEGPGQTHYNEQFF
TRBV7-9	TRBJ2-7	NA	TRBD2	TGTGCCAGCAGCTTAAGTAGCGGGAGTCACCACGAGCAGTACTTC	CASSLSSGSHHEQYF
TRBV6-6	TRBJ2-7	few	NA	TGTGCCAGCTACGGGGGGGCAGGGGGTTGGTACGAGCAGTACTTC	CASYGGAGGWYEQYF
TRBV29-1	TRBJ1-1	NA	TRBD1	TGCAGCGTTCCCCTGACAGGGGTTGGCACTGAAGCTTTCTTT	CSVPLTGVGTEAFF
TRBV27	TRBJ2-1	NA	NA	TGTGCCAGCAGTTTTGCGGGGAATGAGCAGTTCTTC	CASSFAGNEQFF
TRBV9	TRBJ2-1	NA	TRBD2	TGTGCCAGCAGCGGTCGGGAGCGGGGTGAGCAGTTCTTC	CASSGRERGEQFF
TRBV9	TRBJ2-3	once	TRBD2	TGTGCCAGCACCCGTTCGACTAGCGGGAACACAGATACGCAGTATTTT	CASTRSTSGNTDTQYF
TRBV5-1	TRBJ1-1	once	NA	TGCGCCAGCAGCTTGGGTTTTCGCGGGGCTACGAACACTGAAGCTTTCTTT	CASSLGFRGATNTEAFF
TRBV6-6	TRBJ1-5	NA	TRBD1	TGTGCCAGCAGTTCCGCAGACAGGGGTGGGAATCAGCCCCAGCATTTT	CASSSADRGGNQPQHF
TRBV6-5	TRBJ1-1	NA	TRBD1	TGTGCCAGCACCCCAGGGGGTACTGAAGCTTTCTTT	CASTPGGTEAFF
TRBV28	TRBJ1-1	NA	TRBD1	TGTGCCAGCAGGTCGCAGGGGGCTGAAGCTTTCTTT	CASRSQGAEAFF
TRBV4-1	TRBJ1-5	NA	NA	TGCGCCAGCAGCCAAGAGGCGGTGGGGCGCCAGCCCCAGCATTTT	CASSQEAVGRQPQHF
TRBV30	TRBJ2-7	NA	NA	TGTGCCTGGAGTGATAGTTACTACGAGCAGTACTTC	CAWSDSYYEQYF
TRBV7-6	TRBJ1-1	NA	NA	TGTGCCAGCAGCTCTGACAACTTGGGGAACACTGAAGCTTTCTTT	CASSSDNLGNTEAFF